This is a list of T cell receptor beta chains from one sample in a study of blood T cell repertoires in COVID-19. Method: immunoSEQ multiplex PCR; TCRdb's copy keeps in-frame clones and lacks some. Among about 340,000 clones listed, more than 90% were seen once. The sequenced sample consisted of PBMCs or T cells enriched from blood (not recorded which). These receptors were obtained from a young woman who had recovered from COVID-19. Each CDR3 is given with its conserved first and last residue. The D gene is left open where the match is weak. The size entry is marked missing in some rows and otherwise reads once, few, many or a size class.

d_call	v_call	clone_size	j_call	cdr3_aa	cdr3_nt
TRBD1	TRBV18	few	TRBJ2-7	CASSPGQGARSGYEQYF	TGTGCCAGCTCGCCTGGACAGGGGGCACGATCGGGCTACGAGCAGTACTTC
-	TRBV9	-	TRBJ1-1	CASSVYSDTEAFF	TGTGCCAGCAGCGTATACAGTGACACTGAAGCTTTCTTT
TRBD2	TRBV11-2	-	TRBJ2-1	CASSLLASGSGDEQFF	TGTGCCAGCAGCTTACTGGCTAGCGGGAGTGGGGATGAGCAGTTCTTC
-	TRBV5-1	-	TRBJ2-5	CASSFTGQETQYF	TGCGCCAGCAGCTTCACAGGGCAAGAGACCCAGTACTTC
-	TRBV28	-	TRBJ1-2	CASSAGGTVDKNYGYTF	TGTGCCAGCAGCGCCGGCGGGACCGTAGACAAGAACTATGGCTACACCTTC
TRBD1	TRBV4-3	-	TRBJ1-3	CASSQAGQSTYSGNTIYF	TGCGCCAGCAGCCAAGCGGGACAGAGTACCTACTCTGGAAACACCATATATTTT
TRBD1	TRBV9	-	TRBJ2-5	CASSVGARQGAGETQYF	TGTGCCAGCAGCGTAGGAGCGAGACAGGGGGCCGGGGAGACCCAGTACTTC
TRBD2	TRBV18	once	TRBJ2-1	CASSPELAGSRRHEQFF	TGTGCCAGCTCACCAGAGCTAGCGGGATCTCGTCGGCATGAGCAGTTCTTC
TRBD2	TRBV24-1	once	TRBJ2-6	CATSDSGTSGGGSGANVLTF	TGTGCCACCAGTGATTCCGGGACTAGCGGAGGGGGCTCTGGGGCCAACGTCCTGACTTTC
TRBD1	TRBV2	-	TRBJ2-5	CASSGDRWGTQYF	TGTGCCAGCAGTGGGGACAGGTGGGGGACCCAGTACTTC
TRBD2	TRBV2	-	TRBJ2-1	CASQREPSDEQFF	TGTGCCAGCCAGCGGGAGCCTAGCGATGAGCAGTTCTTC
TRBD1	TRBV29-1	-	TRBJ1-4	CSVERRVGTGREKLFF	TGCAGCGTTGAAAGGCGGGTCGGGACAGGGAGGGAAAAACTGTTTTTT
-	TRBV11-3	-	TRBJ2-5	CASSFRGSSETQYF	TGTGCCAGCAGCTTTAGGGGGTCTTCAGAGACCCAGTACTTC
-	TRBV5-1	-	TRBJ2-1	CASSSKKSAGAPYNEQFF	TGCGCCAGCAGCTCTAAAAAATCTGCGGGCGCACCCTACAATGAGCAGTTCTTC
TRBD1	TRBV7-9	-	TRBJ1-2	CASSLGTGGPGYTF	TGTGCCAGCAGCTTAGGGACAGGGGGGCCCGGCTACACCTTC
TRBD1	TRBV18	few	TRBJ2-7	CASSYGAGGRDEQYF	TGTGCCAGCTCCTACGGGGCAGGGGGCCGGGACGAGCAGTACTTC
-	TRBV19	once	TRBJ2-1	CASSLPGHGYEQFF	TGTGCCAGTAGTCTCCCGGGACATGGCTATGAGCAGTTCTTC
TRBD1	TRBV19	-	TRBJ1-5	CASSATRQGAVVKPQHF	TGTGCCAGTAGCGCTACTCGACAGGGGGCGGTGGTCAAGCCCCAGCATTTT
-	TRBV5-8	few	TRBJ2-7	CATRSEGGYEQYF	TGTGCCACCCGATCGGAAGGGGGATACGAGCAGTACTTC
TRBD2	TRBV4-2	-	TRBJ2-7	CASSLRTSGSYEQYF	TGTGCCAGCAGCTTACGGACTAGCGGATCCTACGAGCAGTACTTC
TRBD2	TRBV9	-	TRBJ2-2	CASSVSGIAYTGELFF	TGTGCCAGCAGCGTGAGCGGGATTGCCTACACCGGGGAGCTGTTTTTT
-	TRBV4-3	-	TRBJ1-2	CASSQETGGKGGYTF	TGCGCCAGCAGCCAAGAAACGGGAGGGAAAGGCGGCTACACCTTC
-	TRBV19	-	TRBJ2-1	CASSPGRGEQFF	TGTGCCAGTAGTCCAGGGCGGGGTGAGCAGTTCTTC
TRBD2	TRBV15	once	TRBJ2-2	CATSSPTSGRTGELFF	TGTGCCACCAGCAGTCCGACTAGCGGGAGAACCGGGGAGCTGTTTTTT
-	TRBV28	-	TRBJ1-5	CASTPLGSNQPQHF	TGTGCCAGCACCCCTCTAGGTAGCAATCAGCCCCAGCATTTT
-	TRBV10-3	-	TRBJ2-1	CAIGLQGSNEQFF	TGTGCCATCGGCCTCCAGGGATCCAATGAGCAGTTCTTC
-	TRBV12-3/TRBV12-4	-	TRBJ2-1	CASSLASPREQFF	TGTGCCAGCAGTTTAGCTAGCCCTAGGGAGCAGTTCTTC
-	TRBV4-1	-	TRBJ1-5	CASSQDPHSNQPQHF	TGCGCCAGCAGCCAAGATCCACATTCCAATCAGCCCCAGCATTTT
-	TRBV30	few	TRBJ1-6	CAWSTGWASPLHF	TGTGCCTGGAGTACAGGTTGGGCTTCACCCCTCCACTTT
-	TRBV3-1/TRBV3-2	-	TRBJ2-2	CASSQVRTGELFF	TGTGCCAGCAGCCAAGTCAGGACCGGGGAGCTGTTTTTT
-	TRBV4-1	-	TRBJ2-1	CASSLMTGVSNEQFF	TGCGCCAGCAGCCTGATGACAGGTGTAAGCAATGAGCAGTTCTTC
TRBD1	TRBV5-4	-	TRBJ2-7	CASSSRQGAYEQYF	TGTGCCAGCAGCTCGAGACAGGGGGCCTACGAGCAGTACTTC
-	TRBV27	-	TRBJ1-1	CASSLQHAGTEAFF	TGTGCCAGCAGTTTACAACATGCGGGCACTGAAGCTTTCTTT
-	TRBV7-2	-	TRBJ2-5	CASRMAGKWETQYF	TGTGCCAGCAGGATGGCAGGGAAATGGGAGACCCAGTACTTC
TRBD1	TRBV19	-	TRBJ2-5	CATRGHQETQYF	TGTGCCACAAGGGGGCACCAAGAGACCCAGTACTTC
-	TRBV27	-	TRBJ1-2	CASSLSVRGDYGYTF	TGTGCCAGCAGTTTATCGGTCAGGGGAGACTATGGCTACACCTTC
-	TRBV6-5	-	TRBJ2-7	CASSPSSQGEQYF	TGTGCCAGCAGTCCCTCGTCGCAGGGCGAGCAGTACTTC
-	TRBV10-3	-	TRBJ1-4	CAISAREGGNEKLFF	TGTGCCATCAGTGCAAGGGAAGGGGGTAATGAAAAACTGTTTTTT
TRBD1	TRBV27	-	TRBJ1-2	CASRGGTGGHGYTF	TGTGCCAGCAGAGGCGGGACAGGGGGCCATGGCTACACCTTC
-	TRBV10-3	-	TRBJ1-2	CATAAGEVGYTF	TGTGCCACCGCCGCGGGGGAGGTTGGCTACACCTTC
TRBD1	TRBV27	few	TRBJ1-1	CASRSTGGLLKAFF	TGTGCCAGCAGATCGACAGGGGGACTTCTTAAAGCTTTCTTT
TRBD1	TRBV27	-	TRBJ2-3	CASSLQGHGTGGGDTQYF	TGTGCCAGCAGTTTACAAGGGCACGGGACAGGTGGGGGGGATACGCAGTATTTT
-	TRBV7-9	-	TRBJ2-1	CASSFDNEQFF	TGTGCCAGCAGCTTCGACAATGAGCAGTTCTTC
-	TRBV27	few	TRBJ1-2	CASSKAGIGGYTF	TGTGCCAGCAGCAAGGCAGGGATAGGTGGCTACACCTTC
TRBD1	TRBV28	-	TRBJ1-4	CASSLQGANEKLFF	TGTGCCAGCAGCCTACAGGGGGCGAACGAAAAACTGTTTTTT